The next 8 T cell receptor beta chains were all read from a single sample in a study of tumor and adjacent non-tumor tissue in lung cancer. A modified ARM-PCR protocol with three rounds of nested PCR amplified TCRbeta. TCRdb analysed the multiplex PCR reads with MiXCR anew, one entry per CDR3 protein. The repertoire has under 100,000 distinct CDR3 sequences, around 65% of them found once; the top ten carry roughly 13%. The template was RNA from unsorted bulk tissue. Sequenced input: lung tumor tissue. Receptor source: a woman aged 70 to 79 with non-small cell lung cancer.

Points on this clonotype: It is likely a read error, because the conserved phenylalanine at the end of the CDR3 is missing. The chain couples TRBV29-1 to TRBJ1-2; 7 bases align to TRBD1. Losses at the gene ends were 7 bases for V and 7 bases for J; bases not matched to a gene: 15. The CDR3 is made up of 14 amino acids. The V gene's germline CDR1 is SQVTM and CDR2 ANQGSEA. CDR3 nucleotide sequence: TGCAGCGCCAAAGGCCCCGGGACAGAGGGTGGCTACACCCTC. Translated: CSAKGPGTEGGYTL.

A note on this clonotype: The junction and the germline gene differ at one end; a read error may be behind it. The chain is built from TRBV7-3 and TRBJ2-7; a weak D match, TRBD2 (5 bases). The germline V gene has CDR1 SGHTA and CDR2 FQGTGA. The CDR3 is made up of 15 amino acids. This chain's CDR3 is CAGSESSGGLYEQYF. The CDR3 DNA follows: TGTGCCGGCAGCGAATCTTCCGGAGGCCTTTACGAGCAGTACTTC.

The genes are TRBV28 and TRBJ2-3; D call uncertain. With 7 bases removed from V and 2 bases from J, the gap between germline ends came to 10 bases. The CDR3 sequence is 13 residues long. Germline lookup yields CDR1 MDHEN and CDR2 SYDVKM. The CDR3 spells CASNSSSTDTQYF. The CDR3 DNA sequence: TGTGCCAGCAATTCCTCATCCACAGATACGCAGTATTTT.

As to this clonotype: The conserved final phenylalanine or tryptophan is absent from the CDR3, which likely points to a read error. No DNA is shown, since the ends of the CDR3 on it are uncertain; the CDR3 is the one TCRdb lists. The chain joins TRBV29-1 to TRBJ1-1. The germline gives CDR1 SQVTM, CDR2 ANQGSEA. The CDR3 numbers 12 amino acids, ends counted. The CDR3 here is CSVGGGDTEVFS.

The table lists this clonotype with a few counts. The chain couples TRBV30 to TRBJ2-2; D gene ambiguous. Looked up from germline, CDR1 is GTSNPN and CDR2 is SVGIG (reference sequence). This CDR3 is 14 amino acids long. Deletions cut 4 bases from V and 5 bases from J, with 14 bases between. The CDR3 loop reads CAWTGETSTGELFF. CDR3 in DNA: TGTGCCTGGACCGGCGAGACATCTACCGGGGAGCTGTTTTTT.

Concerning this clonotype: At one end the junction does not follow the germline gene, possibly because of a read error. V usage is TRBV11-3 and J usage is TRBJ2-1; 10 nucleotides match TRBD2. The CDR3 runs 15 residues. Germline CDR1 SGHNT, CDR2 YENEEA. CDR3 DNA sequence: TGTGCCAGCAGCATAGCTAGCGGGGGCTACAATAAGCAGTTCTTC. This encodes CASSIASGGYNKQFF. The full variable domain, in which reference TRBV11-3 and TRBJ2-1 provide the parts outside the CDR3, is EAGVVQSPRYKIIEKKQPVAFWCNPISGHNTLYWYLQNLGQGPELLIRYENEEAVDDSQLPKDRFSAERLKGVDSTLKIQPAELGDSAVYLCASSIASGGYNKQFFGPGTRLTVL.

For this clonotype: The final CDR3 position lacks the conserved phenylalanine or tryptophan, pointing to a likely read error. This chain joins TRBV11-1 and TRBJ2-7; no clear D gene. This CDR3 spans 14 amino acids. In germline, CDR1 is SGHAT, CDR2 FQDESV (reference sequence). CDR3 bases: TGTACCAGCAGCTTACCAGCATGGGATGACGAGCAGTACTCC. This gives the protein CTSSLPAWDDEQYS.

This clonotype appeared a few times. Since a much larger clone is just one base distant, this may be a read error. The chain uses TRBV30 and TRBJ1-2, with D uncertain. This CDR3 comprises 11 residues. With 2 bases removed from V and 6 bases from J, the gap between germline ends came to 7 bases. The germline V gene has CDR1 GTSNPN and CDR2 SVGIG (reference sequence). The DNA for the CDR3 is TGTGCCTGGAGTTACGTGGATGGCTACACCTTC. Its translation: CAWSYVDGYTF. The entire variable domain, with the rest obtained from reference TRBV30 and TRBJ1-2, is as follows: SQTIHQWPATLVQPVGSPLSLECTVEGTSNPNLYWYRQAAGRGLQLLFYSVGIGQISSEVPQNLSASRPQDRQFILSSKKLLLSDSGFYLCAWSYVDGYTFGSGTRLTVV.